The rows below give T cell receptor beta chains drawn from one sample of a study of beta chain features in type 1 diabetes. Repertoires were generated with immunoSEQ multiplex PCR, while TCRdb's copy carries only in-frame clones and drops some. The sample holds 130,000 to 150,000 clones, roughly 50% seen once. Input material: Tregs from blood. The receptors derive from a man aged 18 to 29 in good health. The CDR3 runs from the conserved cysteine through the conserved F or W. Fields, in order: D gene, V gene, J gene, clone size, CDR3 DNA, CDR3 protein. A D gene is named only where the DNA matches it firmly. Size values are once, few and many counts, or a class for expanded clones, and some rows have none.

D gene: -
V gene: TRBV7-2
J gene: TRBJ2-1
clone size: -
CDR3 DNA: TGTGCCAGCAGTGGACAAGTGGCCTACAATGAGCAGTTCTTC
CDR3 protein: CASSGQVAYNEQFF

D gene: TRBD1
V gene: TRBV29-1
J gene: TRBJ2-3
clone size: -
CDR3 DNA: TGCAGCGTTGTGGGGGGGACAGGGAGCAATCAGCCCCAGTATTTT
CDR3 protein: CSVVGGTGSNQPQYF

D gene: TRBD1
V gene: TRBV11-1
J gene: TRBJ1-2
clone size: -
CDR3 DNA: TGTGCCAGCAGCTCCCCCGGGACAGCCTATGGCTACACCTTC
CDR3 protein: CASSSPGTAYGYTF

D gene: -
V gene: TRBV18
J gene: TRBJ1-3
clone size: -
CDR3 DNA: TGTGCCAGCTCAAATACAGGGCTTGGAAACACCATATATTTT
CDR3 protein: CASSNTGLGNTIYF

D gene: TRBD2
V gene: TRBV5-5
J gene: TRBJ2-7
clone size: -
CDR3 DNA: TGTGCCAGCAGCTTGGGACTAGCGGGGGGGCGGTACGAGCAGTACTTC
CDR3 protein: CASSLGLAGGRYEQYF

D gene: -
V gene: TRBV5-4
J gene: TRBJ2-7
clone size: -
CDR3 DNA: TGTGCCAGCAGCTTGGTAGGAGGGGTTGACGAGCAGTACTTC
CDR3 protein: CASSLVGGVDEQYF

D gene: TRBD2
V gene: TRBV18
J gene: TRBJ2-3
clone size: -
CDR3 DNA: TGTGCCAGCTCACCACCACCGGCGGGGGGCACAGATACGCAGTATTTT
CDR3 protein: CASSPPPAGGTDTQYF

D gene: -
V gene: TRBV4-3
J gene: TRBJ2-7
clone size: -
CDR3 DNA: TGCGCCAGCGGCCAAGTCGCCGGGAGTAGATCCTACGAGCAGTACTTC
CDR3 protein: CASGQVAGSRSYEQYF

D gene: TRBD1
V gene: TRBV5-1
J gene: TRBJ2-2
clone size: few
CDR3 DNA: TGCGCCAGCAGCTGGACAGGGGGCGGTAACACCGGGGAGCTGTTTTTT
CDR3 protein: CASSWTGGGNTGELFF

D gene: -
V gene: TRBV7-8
J gene: TRBJ2-7
clone size: -
CDR3 DNA: TGTGCCAGCAGCCTCCCCGGGACTTCCATCTCCTACGAGCAGTACTTC
CDR3 protein: CASSLPGTSISYEQYF

D gene: -
V gene: TRBV7-9
J gene: TRBJ1-1
clone size: -
CDR3 DNA: TGTGCCAGCAGCCTCCTTACAGGGAACCCTGAAGCTTTCTTT
CDR3 protein: CASSLLTGNPEAFF

D gene: -
V gene: TRBV7-9
J gene: TRBJ1-2
clone size: once
CDR3 DNA: TGTGCCAGCAGCTTAGCGTCTCAGGGCCGCATTAACTATGGCTACACCTTC
CDR3 protein: CASSLASQGRINYGYTF

D gene: -
V gene: TRBV7-2
J gene: TRBJ2-3
clone size: few
CDR3 DNA: TGTGCCAGCAGCTTTATAGCAAATACGCAGTATTTT
CDR3 protein: CASSFIANTQYF

D gene: TRBD1
V gene: TRBV27
J gene: TRBJ2-5
clone size: once
CDR3 DNA: TGTGCCAGCAGTTCCCGGAACAGGGGGAGGGAGACCCAGTACTTC
CDR3 protein: CASSSRNRGRETQYF

D gene: TRBD1
V gene: TRBV19
J gene: TRBJ2-1
clone size: few
CDR3 DNA: TGTGCCAGTAGTCCCCAGGGGGCCCCGAGGCAGTTCTTC
CDR3 protein: CASSPQGAPRQFF

D gene: -
V gene: TRBV10-3
J gene: TRBJ1-4
clone size: -
CDR3 DNA: TGTGCCATCAGTGAGTCGAATAGTGACAGAACTCTTTTT
CDR3 protein: CAISESNSDRTLF

D gene: -
V gene: TRBV25-1
J gene: TRBJ1-1
clone size: -
CDR3 DNA: TGTGCCAGCAGTCTATCTTCGACAGGTCGGACTGAAGCTTTCTTT
CDR3 protein: CASSLSSTGRTEAFF

D gene: TRBD1
V gene: TRBV30
J gene: TRBJ1-1
clone size: -
CDR3 DNA: TGTGCCTGGAGTGTCTCTTGGACAGGGACCTTTCAGAACACTGAAGCTTTCTTT
CDR3 protein: CAWSVSWTGTFQNTEAFF

D gene: -
V gene: TRBV29-1
J gene: TRBJ1-2
clone size: -
CDR3 DNA: TGCAGCGCGGACACGCGGGGCTATGGCTACACCTTC
CDR3 protein: CSADTRGYGYTF

D gene: -
V gene: TRBV5-1
J gene: TRBJ2-5
clone size: -
CDR3 DNA: TGCGCCAGCAGCCTCGGACTTTTGGAGACCCAGTACTTC
CDR3 protein: CASSLGLLETQYF

D gene: -
V gene: TRBV6-5
J gene: TRBJ1-2
clone size: -
CDR3 DNA: TGTGCCAGCGCCGGACAGAGCACGAGTGGCTACACCTTC
CDR3 protein: CASAGQSTSGYTF

D gene: -
V gene: TRBV11-2
J gene: TRBJ1-2
clone size: -
CDR3 DNA: TGTGCCAGCAGCCCGCGCCCGGGGTCTAACTATGGCTACACCTTC
CDR3 protein: CASSPRPGSNYGYTF

D gene: -
V gene: TRBV27
J gene: TRBJ1-5
clone size: -
CDR3 DNA: TGTGCCAGCAGTGTCAGGGGCAATCAGCCCCAGCATTTT
CDR3 protein: CASSVRGNQPQHF

D gene: -
V gene: TRBV30
J gene: TRBJ1-5
clone size: -
CDR3 DNA: TGTGCCTGGAGACCGCCACTAGTGGGTTATAGCAATCAGCCCCAGCATTTT
CDR3 protein: CAWRPPLVGYSNQPQHF

D gene: -
V gene: TRBV5-5
J gene: TRBJ2-7
clone size: few
CDR3 DNA: TGTGCCAGCAGCTTTCACCTTGGACAAATCTACGAGCAGTACTTC
CDR3 protein: CASSFHLGQIYEQYF